The present entry profiles one TCR beta chain with its context. TCRdb re-called the RT-PCR reads with MiXCR, one entry per CDR3 protein. The sample lists hundreds of thousands of distinct CDR3 sequences, 14% occurring once. These data are taken from a study of response to subunit inactivated influenza vaccine. V was shortened by 3 bases and J by 7 bases, with 13 bases between the two germline ends. CDR1 and CDR2 (germline): MNHNS, SASEGT. The CDR3 extends over 14 amino acids. The receptor was isolated from a man over 45 who received an inactivated influenza vaccine. The chain combines TRBV6-1 with TRBJ1-5; D might be TRBD1 (5 bases). The sample in question was PBMCs from blood, obtained around two weeks before vaccination. The CDR3 protein is CASSEGGGYQPQHF. The DNA for the CDR3 is TGTGCCAGCAGTGAGGGGGGAGGATACCAGCCCCAGCATTTT.